Listed here is a single TCR beta chain. Its antigen is still unknown. The sample originates from a study of T cell repertoires in cytomegalovirus infection. Study outcomes and limitations: The response measured ex vivo was dominated by TCR beta clonotypes (HLA-C-restricted and CMV-specific).

TCRdb reprocessed the reads with MiXCR, giving one entry per CDR3 protein. Of fewer than 550,000 distinct CDR3 sequences in the sample, 31% were seen once. In germline, CDR1 is SEHNR, CDR2 FQNEAQ (reference sequence). The CDR3 totals 14 residues. The V end was cut by 3 bases, the J end by 1 base, with 9 bases between. This chain connects TRBV7-9 to TRBJ1-1, with D possibly matching TRBD1 (6 bases). The sequenced sample consisted of PBMCs. The origin of this receptor is a human donor in good health (CMV status not recorded). Some clones in this sample may be carry-over from other donors' samples. CDR3 amino acids: CASSFVGGNTEAFF. The CDR3 bases are TGTGCCAGCAGCTTCGTAGGGGGGAACACTGAAGCTTTCTTT.